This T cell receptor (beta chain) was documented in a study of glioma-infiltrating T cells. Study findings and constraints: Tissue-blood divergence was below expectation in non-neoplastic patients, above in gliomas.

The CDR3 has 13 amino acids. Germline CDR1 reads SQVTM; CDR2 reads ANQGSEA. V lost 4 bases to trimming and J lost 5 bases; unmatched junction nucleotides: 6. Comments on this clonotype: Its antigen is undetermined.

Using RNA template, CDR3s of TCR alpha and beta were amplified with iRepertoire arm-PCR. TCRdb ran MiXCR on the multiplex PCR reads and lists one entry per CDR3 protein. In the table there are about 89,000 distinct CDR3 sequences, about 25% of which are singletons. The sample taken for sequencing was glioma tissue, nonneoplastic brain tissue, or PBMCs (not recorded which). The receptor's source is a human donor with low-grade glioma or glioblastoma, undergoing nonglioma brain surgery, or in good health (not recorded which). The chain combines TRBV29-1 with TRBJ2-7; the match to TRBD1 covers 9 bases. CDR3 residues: CSVAGQGFNEQYF. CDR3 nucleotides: TGCAGCGTTGCGGGACAGGGTTTTAACGAGCAGTACTTC.